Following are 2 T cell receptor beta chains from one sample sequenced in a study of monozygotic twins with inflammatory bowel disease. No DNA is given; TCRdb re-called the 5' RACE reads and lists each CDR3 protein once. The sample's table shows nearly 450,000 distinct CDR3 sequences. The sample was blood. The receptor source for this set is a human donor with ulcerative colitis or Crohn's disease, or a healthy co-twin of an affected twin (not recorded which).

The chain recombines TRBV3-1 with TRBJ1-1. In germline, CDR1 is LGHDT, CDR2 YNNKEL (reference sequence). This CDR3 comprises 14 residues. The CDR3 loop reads CASSQVAVNTEAFF.

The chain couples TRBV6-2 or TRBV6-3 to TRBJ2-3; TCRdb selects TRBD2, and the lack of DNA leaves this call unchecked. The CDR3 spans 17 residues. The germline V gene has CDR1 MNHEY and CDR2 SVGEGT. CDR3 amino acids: CASSYALAGGVTDTQYF.